This T cell receptor beta chain was sequenced in a study of CD8+ T cells in alopecia areata. About the research overall: Patients received oral tofacitinib, 5 to 10 mg twice daily, for moderate-to-severe alopecia areata. Dosing with tofacitinib proceeded for 6 to 18 months, followed by 6 months off drug.

RNA, once extracted, was reverse transcribed into cDNA for use as the sequencing template. Measured with immunoSEQ multiplex PCR; TCRdb has only the in-frame clones, and not every one. The data contain some 130,000 clones, about 49% of them singletons. This clone was found once. Researchers took lesional scalp punch biopsies and peripheral blood from people who were alopecia areata patients. Germline CDR1 is PRHDT and CDR2 is FYEKMQ (reference sequence). The CDR3 has 14 amino acids. V was cut by 1 base and J by 1 base, with 6 bases left in between. This chain connects TRBV13 to TRBJ2-3; possible D gene TRBD2, 6 bases. The TCR comes from a human donor with alopecia areata. The sequences come from CD8+ T cells sorted from blood, collected at week 0. The CDR3 DNA follows: TGTGCCAGCAGCTTAGCGGGGGGCACAGATACGCAGTATTTT. Protein sequence: CASSLAGGTDTQYF.